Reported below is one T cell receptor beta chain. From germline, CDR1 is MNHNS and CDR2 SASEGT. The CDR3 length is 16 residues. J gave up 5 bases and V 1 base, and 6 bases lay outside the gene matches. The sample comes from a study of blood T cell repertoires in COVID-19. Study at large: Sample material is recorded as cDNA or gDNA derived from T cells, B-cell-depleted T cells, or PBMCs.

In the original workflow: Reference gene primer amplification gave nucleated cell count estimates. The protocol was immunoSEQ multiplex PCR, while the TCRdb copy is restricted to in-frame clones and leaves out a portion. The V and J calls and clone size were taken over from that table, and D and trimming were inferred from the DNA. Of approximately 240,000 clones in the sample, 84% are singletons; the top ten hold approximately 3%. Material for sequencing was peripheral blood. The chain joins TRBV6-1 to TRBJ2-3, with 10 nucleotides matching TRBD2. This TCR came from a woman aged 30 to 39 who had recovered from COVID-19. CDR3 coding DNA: TGTGCCAGCAGTGAAGGGGAGCGGGAGGGTTTAGATACGCAGTATTTT. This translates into CASSEGEREGLDTQYF.